This TCR beta chain was sequenced in a study of OX40 agonist ivuxolimab in advanced cancers. For the study at large: Enrolled patients in dose escalation had cancers that were hepatocellular carcinoma, melanoma, renal cell or head and neck cancer.

The sample holds a few counts of this clone. CDR3 size: 14 residues. Germline CDR1 SGDLS, CDR2 YYNGEE. Trimming shortened V by 0 bases and J by 1 base, and 8 bases separated the two germline ends. Sequencing was performed with immunoSEQ multiplex PCR; in TCRdb, only in-frame clones are kept and a portion is missing. The repertoire consists of 30,000 or so clones, with roughly 79% occurring once and the leading ten covering around 10%. The chain couples TRBV9 to TRBJ2-7; D might be TRBD2 (5 bases). This sequence was found in an adult with an advanced solid tumor such as melanoma, head and neck, liver or kidney cancer. Source: CD4+ or CD8+ T cells sorted from blood, taken in a trial of the OX40 agonist ivuxolimab. Written as DNA, the CDR3 is TGTGCCAGCAGCGTAGATGGGGAGTCCTACGAGCAGTACTTC. As protein: CASSVDGESYEQYF.